This T cell receptor (beta chain) derives from a study of control samples from healthy donors and cancer patients. Trimming at V came to 0 bases and at J to 0 bases, leaving 14 bases not matched to a gene. Germline assignment: CDR1 LNHNV and CDR2 YYDKDF (reference sequence). The CDR3 is made up of 20 amino acids. TCRdb keeps only in-frame clones here, not all; method: immunoSEQ multiplex PCR. The profile covers around 140,000 clones, with over 85% appearing a single time and roughly 6.2% taken by the ten largest. The sequenced sample consisted of blood. The rearrangement links TRBV15 to TRBJ2-1; 7 bases are a match to TRBD2. This receptor was identified in a man younger than 30 in good health. The CDR3 nucleotides read TGTGCCACCAGCAGAGATCAGGTTGACCCTAGCGGCTTCTCCTACAATGAGCAGTTCTTC. Protein: CATSRDQVDPSGFSYNEQFF.